Below, 11 T cell receptor beta chains from the same sample are listed, as sequenced in a study of shared clonotypes between healthy human individuals. This table comes from immunoSEQ multiplex PCR, and its TCRdb copy is limited to in-frame clones, with some not included. The sample lists about 2,500,000 clones, over 85% seen once, with 0.14% in the top ten. The sequenced sample was naive CD4+ T cells sorted from blood. Subset denoted: CD45RA+ positively selected. The receptors stem from a man between 18 and 35 years old in good health.

The chain carries TRBV4-1 and TRBJ2-3, with 9 bases identical to TRBD1. Germline V CDR1 and CDR2: MGHRA, YSYEKL. There are 14 residues in the CDR3. Losses at the gene ends were 5 bases for V and 6 bases for J; bases not matched to a gene: 6. The CDR3 reads CASSERTGDDTQYF. CDR3 in DNA: TGCGCCAGCAGCGAACGGACAGGGGACGATACGCAGTATTTT.

The V and J genes are TRBV5-4 and TRBJ2-5; D tentatively reads TRBD1 or TRBD2 (6 bases each). The J call is doubtful: the DNA matches TRBJ2-7 better. CDR1 and CDR2 from the germline V gene are SGHNT and YYREEE (reference sequence). The length of the CDR3 is 15 residues. Here the CDR3 DNA reads TGTGCCAGCAGCTTGTCGGGGGCGCAGTTCCACGAGCAGTACTTC. It specifies CASSLSGAQFHEQYF.

V is TRBV10-1 and J is TRBJ2-2, with unresolved D. Trimming took 1 base from V and 1 from J, leaving 4 bases between them. CDR1 and CDR2 (germline): WNHNN, SYGVQD (reference sequence). The length of the CDR3 is 14 residues. Here the CDR3 DNA reads TGCGCCAGCAGTGAGTTAAGGAACACCGGGGAGCTGTTTTTT. Its protein is CASSELRNTGELFF.

V usage is TRBV10-1 and J usage is TRBJ1-2; D uncertain. The V gene's germline CDR1 is WNHNN and CDR2 SYGVQD (reference sequence). The CDR3 loop spans 13 amino acids. V shed 3 bases and J shed 4 bases, with 9 bases lying between them. DNA of the CDR3: TGCGCCAGCAGTGAAAGCGGAACCTATGGCTACACCTTC. It codes for CASSESGTYGYTF.

The chain has TRBV28 and TRBJ1-1; maybe TRBD1 (5 bases). Trimming took off 3 bases at V and 4 bases at J, with 9 bases between the two ends. This CDR3 has 13 amino acids. CDR1 and CDR2 (germline): MDHEN, SYDVKM. The CDR3 spells CASSFAGITEAFF. CDR3 coding DNA: TGTGCCAGCAGTTTCGCAGGGATCACTGAAGCTTTCTTT.

The chain couples TRBV2 to TRBJ2-7; D may be TRBD1 (6 bases). CDR1 is SNHLY, CDR2 FYNNEI, per germline. V was clipped by 4 bases and J by 3 bases, with 10 bases between them. The CDR3 loop spans 13 amino acids. Written as DNA, the CDR3 is TGTGCCAGCAGTGCTCGCAGGGGCTACGAGCAGTACTTC. Translation gives CASSARRGYEQYF.

V usage is TRBV27 and J usage is TRBJ1-1; the match to TRBD1 covers 8 bases. With V trimmed by 5 bases and J by 5 bases, 7 bases remained unmatched. The CDR3 totals 14 residues. Germline values: CDR1 MNHEY, CDR2 SMNVEV (reference sequence). The CDR3 region is CASSPRQGWTEAFF. The CDR3 DNA reads as TGTGCCAGCAGTCCTCGACAGGGGTGGACTGAAGCTTTCTTT.

J is TRBJ2-2 and V is TRBV18; D could derive from TRBD1 or TRBD2 (6 bases each). The V and J ends lost 2 bases and 5 bases respectively, with 15 bases between them. Germline loops: CDR1 KGHSH, CDR2 LQKENI. The CDR3 length is 16 residues. This CDR3 reads CASSPFGGLGTGELFF. DNA for the CDR3: TGTGCCAGCTCACCATTCGGGGGCCTTGGTACCGGGGAGCTGTTTTTT.

This chain connects TRBV7-9 to TRBJ2-7; tentatively, D is TRBD1 or TRBD2 (5 bases each). The CDR3 runs to 13 residues. Per germline, CDR1 SEHNR and CDR2 FQNEAQ (reference sequence). The ends were cut back, 4 bases at V and 6 bases at J, with 13 bases in the middle. The CDR3 bases are TGTGCCAGCAGCTCCCCGGATGGGACCGAGCAGTACTTC. It translates to CASSSPDGTEQYF.

On this clone itself: The same CDR3 is also encoded by other DNA sequences in this sample. The gene calls are TRBV9 and TRBJ2-3; weak D call: TRBD2 (6 bases). Trimming cost V 2 bases and J 5 bases, with 12 bases left between them. The CDR3 totals 14 residues. Germline CDR1 reads SGDLS; CDR2 reads YYNGEE. The CDR3 reads CASSVDSGGDTQYF. The CDR3 coding sequence is TGTGCCAGCAGCGTGGACTCCGGGGGAGATACGCAGTATTTT.

This clone was seen only a few times. This sequence joins TRBV7-6 and TRBJ2-2; D is perhaps TRBD2 (6 bases). This CDR3 is 13 amino acids long. Trimming removed 5 bases at V and 9 bases at J, with 13 bases between. Per the germline V gene, CDR1 is SGHVS and CDR2 is FNYEAQ. For the CDR3, the DNA is TGTGCCAGCAGCGCTATAGCGGCCCGGGAGCTGTTTTTT. This codes for CASSAIAARELFF.